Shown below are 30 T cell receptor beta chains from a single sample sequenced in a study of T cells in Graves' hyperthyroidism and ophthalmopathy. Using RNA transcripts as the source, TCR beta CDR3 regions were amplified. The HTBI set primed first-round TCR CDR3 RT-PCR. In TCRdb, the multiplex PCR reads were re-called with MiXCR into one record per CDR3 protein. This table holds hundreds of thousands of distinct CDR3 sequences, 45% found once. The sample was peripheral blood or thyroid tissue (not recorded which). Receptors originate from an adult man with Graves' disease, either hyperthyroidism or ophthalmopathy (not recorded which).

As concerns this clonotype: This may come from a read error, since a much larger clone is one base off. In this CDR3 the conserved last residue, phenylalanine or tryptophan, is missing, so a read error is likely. CDR3 nucleotides: TGTGCCAGCAGCTTAGGCCCGACAGGGGTACTAGAGACCCAGTACCTC. Protein sequence: CASSLGPTGVLETQYL. V usage is TRBV7-2 and J usage is TRBJ2-5, with 8 positions matching TRBD1. The CDR3 is 16 residues long. Losses at the gene ends were 1 base for V and 4 bases for J; bases not matched to a gene: 8. The germline gives CDR1 SGHTA, CDR2 FQGNSA.

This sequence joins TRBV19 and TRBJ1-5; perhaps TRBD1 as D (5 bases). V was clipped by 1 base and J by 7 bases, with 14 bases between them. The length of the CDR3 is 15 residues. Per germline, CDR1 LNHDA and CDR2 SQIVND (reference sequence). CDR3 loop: CASSIGQGKSQPQHF. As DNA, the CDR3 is TGTGCCAGTAGTATAGGGCAGGGAAAAAGCCAGCCCCAGCATTTT.

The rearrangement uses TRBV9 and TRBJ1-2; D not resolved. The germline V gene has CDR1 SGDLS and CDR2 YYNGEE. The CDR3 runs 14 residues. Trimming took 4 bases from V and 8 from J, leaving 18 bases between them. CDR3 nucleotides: TGTGCCAGCAGCCCCCCCCAGTCCTTGGACGGCTACACCTTC. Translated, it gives CASSPPQSLDGYTF.

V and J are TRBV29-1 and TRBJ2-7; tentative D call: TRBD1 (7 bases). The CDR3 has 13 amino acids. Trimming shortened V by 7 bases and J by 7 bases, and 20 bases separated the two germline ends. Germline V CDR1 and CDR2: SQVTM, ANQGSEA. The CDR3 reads CSGIPRGEGEQYF. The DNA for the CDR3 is TGCAGCGGTATACCCAGGGGGGAAGGGGAGCAGTACTTC.

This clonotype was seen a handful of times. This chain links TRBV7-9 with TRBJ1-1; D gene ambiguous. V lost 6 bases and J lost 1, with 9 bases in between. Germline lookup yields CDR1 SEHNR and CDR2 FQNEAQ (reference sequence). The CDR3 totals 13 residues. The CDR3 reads CASRNVANTEAFF. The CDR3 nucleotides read TGTGCCAGCAGAAACGTAGCGAACACTGAAGCTTTCTTT. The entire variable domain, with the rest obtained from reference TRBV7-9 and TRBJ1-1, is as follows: DTGVSQNPRHKITKRGQNVTFRCDPISEHNRLYWYRQTLGQGPEFLTYFQNEAQLEKSRLLSDRFSAERPKGSFSTLEIQRTEQGDSAMYLCASRNVANTEAFFGQGTRLTVV.

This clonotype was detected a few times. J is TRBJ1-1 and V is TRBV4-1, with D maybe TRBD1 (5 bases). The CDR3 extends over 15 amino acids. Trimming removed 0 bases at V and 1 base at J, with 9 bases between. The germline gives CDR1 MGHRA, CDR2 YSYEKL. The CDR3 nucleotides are TGCGCCAGCAGCCAAGATCTCAGGGCGAACACTGAAGCTTTCTTT. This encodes CASSQDLRANTEAFF.

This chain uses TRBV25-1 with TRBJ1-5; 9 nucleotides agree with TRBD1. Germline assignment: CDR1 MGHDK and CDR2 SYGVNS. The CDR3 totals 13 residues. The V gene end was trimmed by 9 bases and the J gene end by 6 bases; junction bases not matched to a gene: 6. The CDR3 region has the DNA TGTGCCAGTATGGGGACAGGGCCTCAGCCCCAGCATTTT. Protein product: CASMGTGPQPQHF.

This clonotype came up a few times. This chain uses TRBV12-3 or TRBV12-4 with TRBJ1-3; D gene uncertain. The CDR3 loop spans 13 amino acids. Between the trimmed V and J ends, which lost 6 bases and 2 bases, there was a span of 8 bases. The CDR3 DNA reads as TGTGCCAGCAGAAGATCGGCTGGAAACACCATATATTTT. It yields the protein CASRRSAGNTIYF.

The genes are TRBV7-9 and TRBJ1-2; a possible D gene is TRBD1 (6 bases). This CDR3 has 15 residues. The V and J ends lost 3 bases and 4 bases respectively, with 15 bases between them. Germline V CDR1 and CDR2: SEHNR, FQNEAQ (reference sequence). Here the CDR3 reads CASSFVKTGIYGYTF. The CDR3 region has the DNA TGTGCCAGCAGCTTCGTGAAAACAGGGATCTATGGCTACACCTTC.

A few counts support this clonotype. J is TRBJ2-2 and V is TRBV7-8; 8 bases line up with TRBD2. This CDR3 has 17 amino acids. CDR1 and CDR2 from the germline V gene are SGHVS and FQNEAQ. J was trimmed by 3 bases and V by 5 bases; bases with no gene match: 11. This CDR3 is CASSERLVAGYTGELFF. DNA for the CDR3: TGTGCCAGCAGCGAGCGATTAGTAGCGGGATACACCGGGGAGCTGTTTTTT.

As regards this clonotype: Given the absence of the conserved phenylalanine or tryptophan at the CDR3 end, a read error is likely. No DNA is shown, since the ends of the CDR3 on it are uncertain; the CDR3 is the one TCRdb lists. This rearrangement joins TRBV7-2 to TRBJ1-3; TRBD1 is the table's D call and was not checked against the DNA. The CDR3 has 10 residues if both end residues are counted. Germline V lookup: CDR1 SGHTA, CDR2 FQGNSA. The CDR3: CASSLTGTFS.

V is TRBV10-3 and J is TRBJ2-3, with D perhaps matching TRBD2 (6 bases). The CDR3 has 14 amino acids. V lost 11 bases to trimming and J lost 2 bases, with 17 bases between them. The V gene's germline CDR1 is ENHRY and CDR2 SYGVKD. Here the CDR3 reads CAVGSRTTTDTQYF. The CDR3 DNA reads TGTGCCGTCGGGAGTCGGACAACCACAGATACGCAGTATTTT.

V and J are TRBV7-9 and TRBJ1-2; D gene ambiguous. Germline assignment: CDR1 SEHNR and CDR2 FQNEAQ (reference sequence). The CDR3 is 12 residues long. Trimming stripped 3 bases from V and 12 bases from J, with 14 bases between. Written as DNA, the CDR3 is TGTGCCAGCAGCTTGATCGGCGGATGGAACACCTTC. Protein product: CASSLIGGWNTF.

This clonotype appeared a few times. The CDR3 loop reads CASSLEGHSEAFF. The CDR3 DNA is TGCGCCAGCAGCTTGGAGGGACATAGTGAAGCTTTCTTT. This rearrangement joins TRBV5-1 to TRBJ1-1; TRBD1 might be the D (6 bases). The V end lost 0 bases, the J end lost 7 bases, and 10 bases lay between the germline ends. Germline V CDR1 and CDR2: SGHRS, YFSETQ. The CDR3 has 13 amino acids.

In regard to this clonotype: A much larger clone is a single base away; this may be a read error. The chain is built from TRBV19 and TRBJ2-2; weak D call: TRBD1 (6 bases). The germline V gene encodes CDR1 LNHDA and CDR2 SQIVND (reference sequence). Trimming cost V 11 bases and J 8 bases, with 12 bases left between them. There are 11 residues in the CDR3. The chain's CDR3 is CAARGRGELFF. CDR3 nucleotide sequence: TGTGCCGCCAGGGGAAGGGGGGAGCTGTTTTTT.

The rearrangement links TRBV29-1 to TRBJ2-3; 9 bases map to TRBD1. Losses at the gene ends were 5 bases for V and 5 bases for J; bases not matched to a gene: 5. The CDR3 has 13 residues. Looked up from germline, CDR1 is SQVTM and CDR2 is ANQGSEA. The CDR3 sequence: CSVSRQGGDTQYF. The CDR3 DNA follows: TGCAGCGTTTCGCGACAGGGGGGAGATACGCAGTATTTT.

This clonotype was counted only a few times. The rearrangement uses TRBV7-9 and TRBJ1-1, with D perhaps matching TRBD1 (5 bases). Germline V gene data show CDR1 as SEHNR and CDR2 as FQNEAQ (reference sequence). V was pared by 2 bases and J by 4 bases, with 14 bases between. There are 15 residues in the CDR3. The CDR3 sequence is CASSLWRQGGTEAFF. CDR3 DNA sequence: TGTGCCAGCAGCTTATGGCGCCAGGGAGGCACTGAAGCTTTCTTT.

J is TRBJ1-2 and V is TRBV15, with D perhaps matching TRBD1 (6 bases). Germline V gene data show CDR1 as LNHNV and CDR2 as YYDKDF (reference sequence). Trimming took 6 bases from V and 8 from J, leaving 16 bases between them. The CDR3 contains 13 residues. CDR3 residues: CATSHAQGRGYTF. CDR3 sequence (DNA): TGTGCCACCAGTCACGCACAGGGCCGGGGCTACACCTTC.

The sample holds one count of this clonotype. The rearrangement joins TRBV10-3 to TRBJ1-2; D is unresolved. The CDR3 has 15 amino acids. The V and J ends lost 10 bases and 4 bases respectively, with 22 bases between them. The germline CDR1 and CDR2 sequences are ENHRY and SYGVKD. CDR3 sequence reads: CASSDTMDGFYGYTF. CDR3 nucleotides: TGTGCCAGCAGCGACACTATGGACGGATTCTATGGCTACACCTTC.

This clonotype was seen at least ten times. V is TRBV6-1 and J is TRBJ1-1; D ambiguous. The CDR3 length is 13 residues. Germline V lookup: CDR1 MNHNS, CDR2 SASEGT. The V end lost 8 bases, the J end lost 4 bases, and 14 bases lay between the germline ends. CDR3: CASCTEAFTEAFF. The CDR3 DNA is TGTGCCAGCTGTACAGAAGCATTCACTGAAGCTTTCTTT.

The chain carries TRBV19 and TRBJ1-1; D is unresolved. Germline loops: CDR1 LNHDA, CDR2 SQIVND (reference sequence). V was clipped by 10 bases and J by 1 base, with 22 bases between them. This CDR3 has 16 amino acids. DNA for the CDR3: TGTGCCACCAAGGGATTTAGAACAGCCCAGAACACTGAAGCTTTCTTT. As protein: CATKGFRTAQNTEAFF. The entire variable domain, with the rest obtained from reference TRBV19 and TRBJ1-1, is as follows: DGGITQSPKYLFRKEGQNVTLSCEQNLNHDAMYWYRQDPGQGLRLIYYSQIVNDFQKGDIAEGYSVSREKKESFPLTVTSAQKNPTAFYLCATKGFRTAQNTEAFFGQGTRLTVV.

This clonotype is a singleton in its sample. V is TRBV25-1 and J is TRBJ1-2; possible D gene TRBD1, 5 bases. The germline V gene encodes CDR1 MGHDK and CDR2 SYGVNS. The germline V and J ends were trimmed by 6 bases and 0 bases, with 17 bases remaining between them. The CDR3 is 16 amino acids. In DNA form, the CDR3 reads TGTGCCAGCAGATCGACAGCCAGCCCTCCTAACTATGGCTACACCTTC. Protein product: CASRSTASPPNYGYTF.

The chain's CDR3 is CASSSRDSPALPYGYTF. CDR3 DNA sequence: TGTGCCAGCAGTTCCCGGGACAGCCCCGCTCTTCCTTATGGCTACACCTTC. The V call is TRBV12-3 or TRBV12-4, the J call TRBJ1-2, with 7 positions matching TRBD1. This CDR3 is built from 17 residues. Unmatched junction bases numbered 16, after V lost 4 bases and J lost 5 bases.

The CDR3 DNA follows: TGTGCCACCAGTGATGGGGATGAAAAACTGTTTTTT. Protein sequence: CATSDGDEKLFF. The chain carries TRBV24-1 and TRBJ1-4; D is undetermined. Germline V gene lookup returns CDR1 KGHDR and CDR2 SFDVKD. Trimming pared 3 bases from V and 6 bases from J, leaving 4 bases between. The CDR3 runs to 12 residues.

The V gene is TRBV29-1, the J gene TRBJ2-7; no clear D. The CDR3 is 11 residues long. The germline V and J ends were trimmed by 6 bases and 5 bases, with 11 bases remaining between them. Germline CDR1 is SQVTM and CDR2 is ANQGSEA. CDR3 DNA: TGCAGCGTAGGTATAAGGGACGAGCAGTACTTC. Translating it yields CSVGIRDEQYF.

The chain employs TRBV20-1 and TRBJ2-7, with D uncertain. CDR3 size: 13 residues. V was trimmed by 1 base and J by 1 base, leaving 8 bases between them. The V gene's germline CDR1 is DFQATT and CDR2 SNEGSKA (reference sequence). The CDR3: CSARVVGSYEQYF. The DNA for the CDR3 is TGCAGTGCTAGAGTTGTGGGATCCTACGAGCAGTACTTC.

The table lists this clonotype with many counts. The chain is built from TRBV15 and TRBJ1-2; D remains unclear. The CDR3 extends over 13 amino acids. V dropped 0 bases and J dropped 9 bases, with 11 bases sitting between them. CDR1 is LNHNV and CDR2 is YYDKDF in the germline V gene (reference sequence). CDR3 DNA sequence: TGTGCCACCAGCAGAGATGGCCTATTGAGCTACACCTTC. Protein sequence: CATSRDGLLSYTF.

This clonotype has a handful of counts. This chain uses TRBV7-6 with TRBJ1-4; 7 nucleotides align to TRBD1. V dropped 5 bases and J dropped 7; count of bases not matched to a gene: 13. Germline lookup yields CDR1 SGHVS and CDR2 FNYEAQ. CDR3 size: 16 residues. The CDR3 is CASSQDDRVTGEKLFF. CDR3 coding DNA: TGTGCCAGCAGCCAAGATGACAGGGTGACGGGTGAAAAACTGTTTTTT.

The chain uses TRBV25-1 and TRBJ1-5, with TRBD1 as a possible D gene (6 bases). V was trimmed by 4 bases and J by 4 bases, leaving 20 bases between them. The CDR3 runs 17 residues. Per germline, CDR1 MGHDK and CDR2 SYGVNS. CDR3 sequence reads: CASSGRGHRTANQPQHF. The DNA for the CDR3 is TGTGCCAGCAGTGGAAGGGGCCATCGGACAGCGAATCAGCCCCAGCATTTT.

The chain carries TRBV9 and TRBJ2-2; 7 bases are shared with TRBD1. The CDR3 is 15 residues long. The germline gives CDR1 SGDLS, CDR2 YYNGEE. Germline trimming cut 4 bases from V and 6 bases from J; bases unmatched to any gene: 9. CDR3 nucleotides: TGTGCCAGCAGCTTCGGACAGGTCAAAGCCGGGGAGCTGTTTTTT. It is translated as CASSFGQVKAGELFF.